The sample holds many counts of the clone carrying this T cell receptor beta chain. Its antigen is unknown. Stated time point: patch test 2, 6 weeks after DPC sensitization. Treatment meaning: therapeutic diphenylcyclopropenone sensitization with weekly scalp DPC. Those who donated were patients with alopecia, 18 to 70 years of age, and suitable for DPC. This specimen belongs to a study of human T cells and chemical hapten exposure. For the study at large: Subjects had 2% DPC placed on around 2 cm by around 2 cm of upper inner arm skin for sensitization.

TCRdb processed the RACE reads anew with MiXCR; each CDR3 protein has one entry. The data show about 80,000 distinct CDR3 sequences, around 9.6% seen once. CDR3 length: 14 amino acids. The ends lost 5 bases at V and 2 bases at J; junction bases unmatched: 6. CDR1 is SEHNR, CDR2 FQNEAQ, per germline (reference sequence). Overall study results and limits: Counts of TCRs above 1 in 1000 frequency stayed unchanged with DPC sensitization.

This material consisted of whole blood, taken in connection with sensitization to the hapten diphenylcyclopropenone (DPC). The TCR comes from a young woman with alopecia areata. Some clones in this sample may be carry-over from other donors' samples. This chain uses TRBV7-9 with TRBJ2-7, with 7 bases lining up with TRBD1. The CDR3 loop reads CASSLTTGPYEQYF. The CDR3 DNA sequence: TGTGCCAGCAGCCTAACGACAGGGCCCTACGAGCAGTACTTC.